This T cell receptor beta chain was identified during a study of cytomegalovirus exposure and HLA in healthy donors. Overall study findings and caveats: A few chains linked to CMV were shown in vitro to be specific for CMV antigens. It was reported that TCR beta sequences correctly inferred the HLA-A and HLA-B alleles for most subjects.

In the PCR, 60 Vbeta and 13 Jbeta primers were used. Only in-frame clones appear in the TCRdb table, and some are missing; sequencing was by immunoSEQ multiplex PCR. The sample yields over 85,000 clones, about 8% seen once. V shed 5 bases and J 5 bases; nucleotides not matched to a gene: 8. The germline V gene has CDR1 MDHEN and CDR2 SYDVKM. This CDR3 spans 16 amino acids. In regard to this clone: Antigen specificity is unknown.

The sequence was obtained from a man aged 45 to 65 in good health and CMV-seronegative. This chain connects TRBV28 to TRBJ2-2, with 10 positions matching TRBD2. The sequenced sample consisted of PBMCs. The chain's CDR3 is CASSLGLAGVTGELFF. As DNA, the CDR3 is TGTGCCAGCAGTCTGGGGCTAGCGGGAGTAACCGGGGAGCTGTTTTTT. Supplemented by reference TRBV28 and TRBJ2-2, the full variable domain reads DVKVTQSSRYLVKRTGEKVFLECVQDMDHENMFWYRQDPGLGLRLIYFSYDVKMKEKGDIPEGYSVSREKKERFSLILESASTNQTSMYLCASSLGLAGVTGELFFGEGSRLTVL.